The T cell receptor (beta chain) under discussion was sequenced for a study of cytomegalovirus exposure and HLA in healthy donors. Study outcomes and limitations: Earlier analysis yielded a pattern in which most TCR beta V segments were productive about 87% or about 30% of the time. An Asian-associated ancestry cluster reportedly showed fewer N-insertions than the approximately 620-donor mean in a later analysis.

A note on this clone: Its matching antigen is unknown.

60 Vbeta and 13 Jbeta primers were used in PCR. Here immunoSEQ multiplex PCR was the method, and the copy in TCRdb shows in-frame clones only, minus some. The data contain 230,000 or so clones, about nine tenths of them singletons. The CDR3 extends over 15 amino acids. The V gene lost 0 bases and the J gene lost 5 bases, with 12 bases spanning the gap. Germline CDR1 SGDLS, CDR2 YYNGEE. The study sampled nominally healthy donors, though unrecorded immune exposures were likely. The origin of this receptor is a girl aged 2 to 10 in good health and CMV-seronegative. Material for sequencing was PBMCs. The chain has TRBV9 and TRBJ1-5; D possibly corresponds to TRBD1 (6 bases). CDR3 DNA sequence: TGTGCCAGCAGCGTAGGAACAGGGATGGATCAGCCCCAGCATTTT. Its protein product is CASSVGTGMDQPQHF.